The source of this TCR beta chain is a study of blood T cell repertoires in COVID-19. The data were produced by immunoSEQ multiplex PCR, yet TCRdb's version contains in-frame clones alone and is incomplete. The sample consists of 150,000 to 200,000 clones, 82% of them appearing once. CDR1 is SGHRS and CDR2 is YFSETQ in the germline V gene. The CDR3 length is 17 residues. Trimming stripped 3 bases from V and 6 bases from J, with 19 bases between. The chain carries TRBV5-1 and TRBJ1-6; D might be TRBD1 (5 bases). The specimen was peripheral blood. The receptor comes from a woman in her sixties or seventies with acute or convalescent COVID-19. CDR3 DNA sequence: TGCGCCAGCAGCTCGGGGGACCCCGGGGTTTTTAATTCACCCCTCCACTTT. Its protein product is CASSSGDPGVFNSPLHF.